The rows below give T cell receptor beta chains drawn from one sample of a study of blood T cell repertoires in COVID-19. Libraries were prepared by immunoSEQ multiplex PCR; TCRdb keeps only in-frame clonotypes and omits some of them. The repertoire holds about 210,000 clones, with around 91% as singletons. The specimen was peripheral blood. The receptors come from a woman in her thirties or forties with acute or convalescent COVID-19. The CDR3 runs from the conserved cysteine through the conserved F or W. The D gene is left open where the match is weak. Clone size is not always given. Where it is, it says once, few, many or a class for expanded clones.

CDR3 protein: CASSSPSSGGANEQFF; CDR3 DNA: TGTGCCAGCAGTTCCCCATCTAGCGGGGGGGCCAATGAGCAGTTCTTC; J gene: TRBJ2-1; V gene: TRBV6-5; D gene: TRBD2; clone size: -
CDR3 protein: CATSDLPYGHPYNEQFF; CDR3 DNA: TGTGCCACCAGTGACCTACCCTACGGACACCCCTACAATGAGCAGTTCTTC; J gene: TRBJ2-1; V gene: TRBV24-1; D gene: -; clone size: -
CDR3 protein: CASSQESRVKASYGYTF; CDR3 DNA: TGCGCCAGCAGCCAAGAGAGCAGGGTTAAGGCTTCTTATGGCTACACCTTC; J gene: TRBJ1-2; V gene: TRBV4-1; D gene: -; clone size: -
CDR3 protein: CASGPSPGWVGELFF; CDR3 DNA: TGTGCCAGCGGCCCGAGCCCGGGATGGGTCGGGGAGCTGTTTTTT; J gene: TRBJ2-2; V gene: TRBV9; D gene: -; clone size: -
CDR3 protein: CASSFGGKHTF; CDR3 DNA: TGTGCCAGCAGTTTCGGGGGGAAGCACACCTTC; J gene: TRBJ1-2; V gene: TRBV12-3/TRBV12-4; D gene: -; clone size: once
CDR3 protein: CASSPRTPMNTEAFF; CDR3 DNA: TGTGCCAGCAGTCCAAGGACACCCATGAACACTGAAGCTTTCTTT; J gene: TRBJ1-1; V gene: TRBV27; D gene: -; clone size: once
CDR3 protein: CASSWISGGANNEQFF; CDR3 DNA: TGTGCCAGCAGCTGGATTAGCGGGGGGGCTAACAATGAGCAGTTCTTC; J gene: TRBJ2-1; V gene: TRBV7-2; D gene: TRBD2; clone size: few
CDR3 protein: CASSWTAGATNEKLFF; CDR3 DNA: TGCGCCAGCAGCTGGACTGCAGGGGCTACTAATGAAAAACTGTTTTTT; J gene: TRBJ1-4; V gene: TRBV5-1; D gene: -; clone size: -
CDR3 protein: CASSGAYGYTF; CDR3 DNA: TGCGCCAGCAGTGGGGCCTACGGCTACACCTTC; J gene: TRBJ1-2; V gene: TRBV5-1; D gene: -; clone size: -
CDR3 protein: CASSALQGNYGYTF; CDR3 DNA: TGTGCCAGCAGCGCCTTACAGGGAAACTATGGCTACACCTTC; J gene: TRBJ1-2; V gene: TRBV21-1; D gene: -; clone size: -
CDR3 protein: CASSTGPNQPQHF; CDR3 DNA: TGTGCCAGCAGCACTGGGCCGAATCAGCCCCAGCATTTT; J gene: TRBJ1-5; V gene: TRBV6-5; D gene: -; clone size: once
CDR3 protein: CASSLGIRQVPTDTQYF; CDR3 DNA: TGTGCCAGCAGCTTAGGCATACGACAGGTTCCCACAGATACGCAGTATTTT; J gene: TRBJ2-3; V gene: TRBV7-6; D gene: -; clone size: -
CDR3 protein: CASSAGQASGNTIYF; CDR3 DNA: TGCGCCAGCAGCGCCGGACAGGCCTCTGGAAACACCATATATTTT; J gene: TRBJ1-3; V gene: TRBV5-1; D gene: TRBD1; clone size: -
CDR3 protein: CASSRVGTEAFF; CDR3 DNA: TGTGCCAGCAGCCGGGTGGGCACTGAAGCTTTCTTT; J gene: TRBJ1-1; V gene: TRBV12-3/TRBV12-4; D gene: -; clone size: -
CDR3 protein: CAWVVGGAAEAFF; CDR3 DNA: TGTGCCTGGGTTGTAGGGGGGGCAGCTGAAGCTTTCTTT; J gene: TRBJ1-1; V gene: TRBV30; D gene: -; clone size: -
CDR3 protein: CASREAQGESQPQHF; CDR3 DNA: TGTGCCAGCAGGGAGGCACAGGGGGAGAGCCAGCCCCAGCATTTT; J gene: TRBJ1-5; V gene: TRBV6-5; D gene: TRBD1; clone size: -
CDR3 protein: CASSLGLGSEAFF; CDR3 DNA: TGTGCCAGCAGCTTAGGTCTTGGCAGTGAAGCTTTCTTT; J gene: TRBJ1-1; V gene: TRBV7-3; D gene: -; clone size: -
CDR3 protein: CASSLAQGTGELFF; CDR3 DNA: TGTGCCAGCAGCTTGGCCCAGGGGACCGGGGAGCTGTTTTTT; J gene: TRBJ2-2; V gene: TRBV5-5; D gene: -; clone size: -
CDR3 protein: CASSLLQLSSGNTIYF; CDR3 DNA: TGCGCCAGCAGCTTGCTACAGTTAAGCTCTGGAAACACCATATATTTT; J gene: TRBJ1-3; V gene: TRBV5-1; D gene: -; clone size: -
CDR3 protein: CASSSTGTDTQYF; CDR3 DNA: TGTGCCAGCAGTTCGACAGGCACAGATACGCAGTATTTT; J gene: TRBJ2-3; V gene: TRBV12-3/TRBV12-4; D gene: -; clone size: -
CDR3 protein: CASSLTGSSYNEQFF; CDR3 DNA: TGTGCCAGCAGTTTAACAGGGAGCTCCTACAATGAGCAGTTCTTC; J gene: TRBJ2-1; V gene: TRBV27; D gene: -; clone size: -
CDR3 protein: CASSSNNGNQPQHF; CDR3 DNA: TGTGCCAGCAGCTCAAACAATGGCAATCAGCCCCAGCATTTT; J gene: TRBJ1-5; V gene: TRBV6-5; D gene: -; clone size: -
CDR3 protein: CASSEGGNTGELFF; CDR3 DNA: TGTGCCAGCAGTGAGGGGGGAAACACCGGGGAGCTGTTTTTT; J gene: TRBJ2-2; V gene: TRBV25-1; D gene: -; clone size: -
CDR3 protein: CASSQGGWETQYF; CDR3 DNA: TGTGCCAGCAGTCAGGGCGGTTGGGAGACCCAGTACTTC; J gene: TRBJ2-5; V gene: TRBV14; D gene: -; clone size: -
CDR3 protein: CASSLALGQGGPDTQYF; CDR3 DNA: TGTGCCAGCAGCTTAGCGCTGGGACAGGGTGGCCCAGATACGCAGTATTTT; J gene: TRBJ2-3; V gene: TRBV7-2; D gene: TRBD1; clone size: -
CDR3 protein: CASRPEGYGTLGNQPQHF; CDR3 DNA: TGTGCCAGTAGACCCGAGGGTTACGGGACACTCGGCAATCAGCCCCAGCATTTT; J gene: TRBJ1-5; V gene: TRBV19; D gene: -; clone size: once
CDR3 protein: CASSQESGQINEKLFF; CDR3 DNA: TGTGCCAGCAGCCAAGAGTCAGGGCAGATTAATGAAAAACTGTTTTTT; J gene: TRBJ1-4; V gene: TRBV4-2; D gene: -; clone size: -
CDR3 protein: CASSLVGREGGYTF; CDR3 DNA: TGTGCCAGCAGCTTAGTTGGCCGGGAGGGCGGCTACACCTTC; J gene: TRBJ1-2; V gene: TRBV7-8; D gene: -; clone size: once
CDR3 protein: CASSRQGFQSGTDNYGYTF; CDR3 DNA: TGCGCCAGCAGCCGACAGGGGTTTCAATCGGGGACCGATAACTATGGCTACACCTTC; J gene: TRBJ1-2; V gene: TRBV5-1; D gene: TRBD1; clone size: -
CDR3 protein: CASREGLGNTIYF; CDR3 DNA: TGTGCCAGCAGGGAGGGACTAGGAAACACCATATATTTT; J gene: TRBJ1-3; V gene: TRBV6-5; D gene: -; clone size: -
CDR3 protein: CASSRSGGADEQFF; CDR3 DNA: TGCGCCAGCAGTCGTAGCGGGGGGGCCGATGAGCAGTTCTTC; J gene: TRBJ2-1; V gene: TRBV5-1; D gene: TRBD2; clone size: -
CDR3 protein: CASSSGQGGGNEQFF; CDR3 DNA: TGTGCCAGCAGCTCTGGACAGGGCGGGGGCAATGAGCAGTTCTTC; J gene: TRBJ2-1; V gene: TRBV7-9; D gene: -; clone size: -
CDR3 protein: CASSELSETGYTF; CDR3 DNA: TGTGCCAGCAGTGAACTGTCGGAGACGGGCTACACCTTC; J gene: TRBJ1-2; V gene: TRBV6-1; D gene: -; clone size: -
CDR3 protein: CASSPRQGGNTEAFF; CDR3 DNA: TGTGCCAGCAGCCCCAGACAGGGGGGGAACACTGAAGCTTTCTTT; J gene: TRBJ1-1; V gene: TRBV9; D gene: TRBD1; clone size: -
CDR3 protein: CASSVRTSGGSNTGELFF; CDR3 DNA: TGCGCCAGCAGCGTACGGACTAGCGGGGGTTCGAACACCGGGGAGCTGTTTTTT; J gene: TRBJ2-2; V gene: TRBV5-1; D gene: TRBD2; clone size: -
CDR3 protein: CASSQDGGNQPQHF; CDR3 DNA: TGTGCCAGCAGCCAAGATGGAGGGAATCAGCCCCAGCATTTT; J gene: TRBJ1-5; V gene: TRBV3-1/TRBV3-2; D gene: -; clone size: -
CDR3 protein: CASSPRLTEAFF; CDR3 DNA: TGTGCCAGCTCACCACGGCTGACTGAAGCTTTCTTT; J gene: TRBJ1-1; V gene: TRBV18; D gene: -; clone size: -
CDR3 protein: CASSDRDRAEKLFF; CDR3 DNA: TGTGCCAGCAGCGACCGGGACAGGGCTGAAAAACTGTTTTTT; J gene: TRBJ1-4; V gene: TRBV11-2; D gene: TRBD1; clone size: -
CDR3 protein: CASSSGTGAFYGYTF; CDR3 DNA: TGCGCCAGCAGCTCCGGGACAGGGGCTTTCTATGGCTACACCTTC; J gene: TRBJ1-2; V gene: TRBV5-1; D gene: TRBD1; clone size: -
CDR3 protein: CASSNQTPRGYTF; CDR3 DNA: TGTGCCAGTAGTAATCAGACGCCCAGGGGCTACACCTTC; J gene: TRBJ1-2; V gene: TRBV19; D gene: -; clone size: -
CDR3 protein: CASSQEGAGLSGNTIYF; CDR3 DNA: TGCGCCAGCAGCCAAGAAGGAGCAGGACTCTCTGGAAACACCATATATTTT; J gene: TRBJ1-3; V gene: TRBV4-1; D gene: -; clone size: -
CDR3 protein: CASSQEALNTEAFF; CDR3 DNA: TGTGCCAGCAGCCAAGAAGCCTTGAACACTGAAGCTTTCTTT; J gene: TRBJ1-1; V gene: TRBV4-2; D gene: -; clone size: -
CDR3 protein: CASSILVDSDEAFF; CDR3 DNA: TGTGCCAGTAGTATCTTAGTGGACAGTGATGAAGCTTTCTTT; J gene: TRBJ1-1; V gene: TRBV19; D gene: -; clone size: once
CDR3 protein: CASSYTGLNYGYTF; CDR3 DNA: TGTGCCAGCAGTTACACAGGGCTTAACTATGGCTACACCTTC; J gene: TRBJ1-2; V gene: TRBV6-2/TRBV6-3; D gene: -; clone size: -
CDR3 protein: CASSPREDYGYTF; CDR3 DNA: TGTGCCAGCTCACCCAGGGAGGACTATGGCTACACCTTC; J gene: TRBJ1-2; V gene: TRBV18; D gene: -; clone size: -
CDR3 protein: CASSIEGQTHYGYTF; CDR3 DNA: TGTGCCAGTAGTATAGAAGGACAGACCCACTATGGCTACACCTTC; J gene: TRBJ1-2; V gene: TRBV19; D gene: -; clone size: -
CDR3 protein: CASSLGGVREKLFF; CDR3 DNA: TGTGCCAGCAGCTTGGGAGGTGTTCGAGAAAAACTGTTTTTT; J gene: TRBJ1-4; V gene: TRBV5-4; D gene: -; clone size: -
CDR3 protein: CAWSVLVGNQPQHF; CDR3 DNA: TGTGCCTGGAGTGTACTCGTTGGCAATCAGCCCCAGCATTTT; J gene: TRBJ1-5; V gene: TRBV30; D gene: -; clone size: -
CDR3 protein: CASSPPSRGATTGELFF; CDR3 DNA: TGCGCCAGCAGCCCCCCCTCGCGGGGGGCCACCACCGGGGAGCTGTTTTTT; J gene: TRBJ2-2; V gene: TRBV5-1; D gene: TRBD2; clone size: few
CDR3 protein: CASSPKGQVTEAFF; CDR3 DNA: TGTGCCAGCAGCCCCAAGGGACAGGTCACTGAAGCTTTCTTT; J gene: TRBJ1-1; V gene: TRBV3-1/TRBV3-2; D gene: TRBD1; clone size: -
CDR3 protein: CASSPIGGQLQETQYF; CDR3 DNA: TGTGCCAGCAGCCCCATTGGCGGGCAGCTTCAAGAGACCCAGTACTTC; J gene: TRBJ2-5; V gene: TRBV14; D gene: -; clone size: -
CDR3 protein: CASSTFHRDSNQPQHF; CDR3 DNA: TGTGCCAGTAGTACCTTTCACAGAGACAGCAATCAGCCCCAGCATTTT; J gene: TRBJ1-5; V gene: TRBV19; D gene: -; clone size: -
CDR3 protein: CASSLRGQGESSRAGELFF; CDR3 DNA: TGTGCCAGCAGCTTAAGGGGACAGGGTGAATCGTCGAGAGCCGGGGAGCTGTTTTTT; J gene: TRBJ2-2; V gene: TRBV11-2; D gene: TRBD1; clone size: -
CDR3 protein: CASSQPPGGGGDTQYF; CDR3 DNA: TGCGCCAGCAGCCAACCCCCGGGAGGGGGTGGAGATACGCAGTATTTT; J gene: TRBJ2-3; V gene: TRBV4-1; D gene: TRBD2; clone size: once
CDR3 protein: CASSPSGTGLGTF; CDR3 DNA: TGTGCCAGCAGCCCCTCCGGGACAGGGCTAGGCACCTTC; J gene: TRBJ1-2; V gene: TRBV12-3/TRBV12-4; D gene: TRBD1; clone size: -